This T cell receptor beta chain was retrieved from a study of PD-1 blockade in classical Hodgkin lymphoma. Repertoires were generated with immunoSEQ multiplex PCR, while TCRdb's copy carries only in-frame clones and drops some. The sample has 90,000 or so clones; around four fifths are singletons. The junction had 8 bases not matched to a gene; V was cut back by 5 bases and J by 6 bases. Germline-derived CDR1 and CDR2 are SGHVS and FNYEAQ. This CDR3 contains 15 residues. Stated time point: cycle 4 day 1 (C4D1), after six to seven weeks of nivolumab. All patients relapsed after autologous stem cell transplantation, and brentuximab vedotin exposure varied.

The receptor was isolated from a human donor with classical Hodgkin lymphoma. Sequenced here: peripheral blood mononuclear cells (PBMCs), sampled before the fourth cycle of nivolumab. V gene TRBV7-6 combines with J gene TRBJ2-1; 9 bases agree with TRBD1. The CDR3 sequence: CASSKGQGSFNEQFF. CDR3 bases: TGTGCCAGCAGCAAAGGACAGGGGTCGTTCAATGAGCAGTTCTTC.